This entry lists 24 T cell receptor beta chains sequenced from one sample in a study of OX40 agonist ivuxolimab in advanced cancers. Library method: the immunoSEQ multiplex PCR assay. TCRdb carries this immuneACCESS record with in-frame sequences only. Its versions omit some clonotypes, under half of them owing to an unresolved V gene in the studies checked, with the rest unexplained. This sample is represented by tens of thousands of clones; 65% to 85% of them were singletons. Jointly, the top ten make up 5% of the sample. The source was CD4+ or CD8+ T cells sorted from blood, collected in a trial of the OX40 agonist ivuxolimab. The origin of the receptors is an adult with an advanced solid tumor such as melanoma, head and neck, liver or kidney cancer.

V and J are TRBV2 and TRBJ2-7; D may be TRBD2 (7 bases). This CDR3 has 13 residues. Trimming stripped 8 bases from V and 6 bases from J, with 17 bases between. The germline V gene has CDR1 SNHLY and CDR2 FYNNEI. The CDR3 spells CASAEGGGTEQYF. In nucleotides, the CDR3 is TGTGCCAGCGCAGAGGGGGGGGGAACCGAGCAGTACTTC.

This chain uses TRBV10-3 with TRBJ1-2, with 7 bases lining up with TRBD1. V was clipped by 6 bases and J by 4 bases; unmatched bases: 8. From germline, CDR1 is ENHRY and CDR2 SYGVKD. The CDR3 is made up of 14 amino acids. CDR3 coding DNA: TGTGCCATCAGAGGGGCCGGGACAGTCTATGGCTACACCTTC. It specifies CAIRGAGTVYGYTF.

In this sample, this clone turned up once. The V call is TRBV6-5, the J call TRBJ2-7; 7 nucleotides match TRBD2. This CDR3 has 15 residues. Germline V lookup: CDR1 MNHEY, CDR2 SVGAGI. After removal of 0 bases from V and 2 bases from J, the junction contained 4 bases not matched to a gene. In DNA form, the CDR3 reads TGTGCCAGCAGTTACTCGGGGGGGACCCCCTACGAGCAGTACTTC. Amino acids: CASSYSGGTPYEQYF.

This clone was detected once. This rearrangement joins TRBV2 to TRBJ1-2; D unclear. V was pared by 4 bases and J by 3 bases, with 15 bases between. The CDR3 contains 15 residues. The germline V gene encodes CDR1 SNHLY and CDR2 FYNNEI. The chain's CDR3 is CASSAGPGMDYGYTF. CDR3 DNA: TGTGCCAGCAGTGCTGGGCCGGGTATGGACTATGGCTACACCTTC.

This chain connects TRBV7-8 to TRBJ2-3; D perhaps matches TRBD2 (5 bases). Between the trimmed V and J ends, which lost 0 bases and 3 bases, there was a span of 16 bases. In germline, CDR1 is SGHVS, CDR2 FQNEAQ. The CDR3 has 17 residues. CDR3 in amino acids: CASSLAWASQDTDTQYF. Written as DNA, the CDR3 is TGTGCCAGCAGCTTAGCTTGGGCTAGCCAAGATACAGATACGCAGTATTTT. The complete variable domain, with remaining parts taken from reference TRBV7-8 and TRBJ2-3, reads GAGVSQSPRYKVAKRGQDVALRCDPISGHVSLFWYQQALGQGPEFLTYFQNEAQLDKSGLPSDRFFAERPEGSVSTLKIQRTQQEDSAVYLCASSLAWASQDTDTQYFGPGTRLTVL.

The rearrangement uses TRBV11-3 and TRBJ2-2, with D possibly TRBD2 on 5 matching bases. V gave up 1 base and J gave up 3 bases, with 15 bases separating them. Per germline, CDR1 SGHNT and CDR2 YENEEA. CDR3 length: 17 amino acids. CDR3 in DNA: TGTGCCAGCAGCTTAGGTAGGCGGGCGCAGGACACCGGGGAGCTGTTTTTT. Encoded protein: CASSLGRRAQDTGELFF.

Details on this clone: A junction end diverges from the germline sequence, so it may reflect a read error. The chain uses TRBV2 and TRBJ1-2; 9 nucleotides match TRBD1. The CDR3 extends over 15 amino acids. The V gene's germline CDR1 is SNHLY and CDR2 FYNNEI. The CDR3 DNA sequence: TGTGCCAGCAGCGAAGGACAGGGGCCTAACTATGGCTACACCTTC. Translated, it gives CASSEGQGPNYGYTF. Drawing the rest from reference TRBV2 and TRBJ1-2, the complete variable domain is EPEVTQTPSHQVTQMGQEVILRCVPISNHLYFYWYRQILGQKVEFLVSFYNNEISEKSEIFDDQFSVERPDGSNFTLKIRSTKLEDSAMYFCASSEGQGPNYGYTFGSGTRLTVV.

The rearrangement uses TRBV27 and TRBJ1-1; 8 nucleotides align to TRBD1. Losses at the gene ends were 4 bases for V and 1 base for J; bases not matched to a gene: 5. The V gene's germline CDR1 is MNHEY and CDR2 SMNVEV (reference sequence). This CDR3 has 15 amino acids. CDR3 bases: TGTGCCAGCAGTTCGTCGACAGGGGAGAACACTGAAGCTTTCTTT. Translated, it gives CASSSSTGENTEAFF.

This clone was seen only once. V usage is TRBV6-6 and J usage is TRBJ1-4; 7 bases map to TRBD1. Germline V lookup: CDR1 MNHNY, CDR2 SVGAGI (reference sequence). The V segment lost 4 bases and the J segment 2 bases; nucleotides outside the gene matches: 7. The CDR3 is made up of 16 amino acids. The CDR3 region has the DNA TGTGCCAGCAGTTCCCAAACAGGGGTGACTAATGAAAAACTGTTTTTT. Translated: CASSSQTGVTNEKLFF.

CDR3 residues: CASSLGVGRSRHNEQFF. The DNA for the CDR3 is TGTGCCAGCAGCTTAGGAGTTGGGAGAAGTCGGCACAATGAGCAGTTCTTC. The chain joins TRBV7-9 to TRBJ2-1, with D perhaps matching TRBD2 (5 bases). Trimming left V 1 base short and J 5 bases short, with 18 bases between. The CDR3 is made up of 17 amino acids. Germline-derived CDR1 and CDR2 are SEHNR and FQNEAQ (reference sequence).

The chain carries TRBV7-9 and TRBJ2-5; 14 nucleotides line up with TRBD2. Trimming cost V 3 bases and J 4 bases; bases outside gene matches: 13. The CDR3 is 19 amino acids. From germline, CDR1 is SEHNR and CDR2 FQNEAQ (reference sequence). The CDR3 sequence is CASSFPATSGGAFGETQYF. DNA for the CDR3: TGTGCCAGCAGCTTTCCCGCGACTAGCGGGGGGGCCTTTGGAGAGACCCAGTACTTC.

The chain joins TRBV30 to TRBJ1-4; D remains ambiguous. Germline V CDR1 and CDR2: GTSNPN, SVGIG (reference sequence). The germline V and J ends were trimmed by 7 bases and 0 bases, with 12 bases remaining between them. The CDR3 is 14 residues long. The CDR3 protein is CASSWGPTNEKLFF. The CDR3 DNA follows: TGTGCCTCCAGTTGGGGTCCAACTAATGAAAAACTGTTTTTT.

The rearrangement uses TRBV7-9 and TRBJ2-2; the D gene is possibly TRBD2 (6 bases). The CDR3 totals 15 residues. Germline V gene lookup returns CDR1 SEHNR and CDR2 FQNEAQ (reference sequence). Trimming left V 2 bases short and J 0 bases short, with 7 bases between. CDR3 in amino acids: CASSLSGANTGELFF. Written as DNA, the CDR3 is TGTGCCAGCAGCTTATCGGGAGCGAACACCGGGGAGCTGTTTTTT. Based on the CDR3 plus reference TRBV7-9 and TRBJ2-2, the full variable domain is DTGVSQNPRHKITKRGQNVTFRCDPISEHNRLYWYRQTLGQGPEFLTYFQNEAQLEKSRLLSDRFSAERPKGSFSTLEIQRTEQGDSAMYLCASSLSGANTGELFFGEGSRLTVL.

The chain carries TRBV5-1 and TRBJ2-1; 13 positions agree with TRBD2. This CDR3 comprises 17 residues. The V and J ends lost 1 base and 6 bases, in that order; junction bases with no gene match: 7. Per the germline V gene, CDR1 is SGHRS and CDR2 is YFSETQ. CDR3 nucleotides: TGCGCCAGCAGCTTGTACCCGCGGACTAGCGGGAGCAATGAGCAGTTCTTC. Translating gives CASSLYPRTSGSNEQFF.

The chain joins TRBV7-3 to TRBJ2-2; D is ambiguous. The CDR3 runs 14 residues. V was clipped by 5 bases and J by 2 bases, with 9 bases between them. Germline lookup yields CDR1 SGHTA and CDR2 FQGTGA. The CDR3 DNA is TGTGCCAGCAGCCCCTACCAAAACACCGGGGAGCTGTTTTTT. Protein product: CASSPYQNTGELFF.

This chain links TRBV23-1 with TRBJ1-2, with 7 nucleotides matching TRBD1. TRBV23-1 is recorded as an ORF, its role being uncertain. The CDR3 has 17 residues. The ends lost 7 bases at V and 8 bases at J; junction bases unmatched: 22. The chain's CDR3 is CASTLDPGQPLCLGYTF. The CDR3, as DNA: TGCGCCAGCACTTTAGATCCGGGACAGCCTCTATGTTTGGGCTACACCTTC.

J is TRBJ2-6 and V is TRBV4-1; 10 bases line up with TRBD1. Germline CDR1 and CDR2: MGHRA and YSYEKL. J was trimmed by 1 base and V by 0 bases; bases with no gene match: 3. The CDR3 has 18 residues. CDR3 in amino acids: CASSQEGTGASGANVLTF. The CDR3 DNA sequence: TGCGCCAGCAGCCAAGAAGGGACAGGGGCATCTGGGGCCAACGTCCTGACTTTC.

J is TRBJ2-1 and V is TRBV12-5; 9 bases align to TRBD1. The CDR3 spans 14 residues. Germline values: CDR1 LGHNT, CDR2 FRNRAP. The V segment lost 4 bases and the J segment 5 bases; nucleotides outside the gene matches: 3. The chain's CDR3 is CASGSTGGDNEQFF. In DNA, the CDR3 is TGTGCTAGTGGTTCGACAGGGGGGGACAATGAGCAGTTCTTC. Drawing the rest from reference TRBV12-5 and TRBJ2-1, the complete variable domain is DARVTQTPRHKVTEMGQEVTMRCQPILGHNTVFWYRQTMMQGLELLAYFRNRAPLDDSGMPKDRFSAEMPDATLATLKIQPSEPRDSAVYFCASGSTGGDNEQFFGPGTRLTVL.

The chain links TRBV29-1 to TRBJ1-3, with 7 bases aligning to TRBD1. The CDR3 is made up of 13 amino acids. The V gene's germline CDR1 is SQVTM and CDR2 ANQGSEA. V shed 7 bases and J 2 bases; nucleotides not matched to a gene: 5. The DNA for the CDR3 is TGCAGCGCTTCAGACAGGGCTGGAAACACCATATATTTT. Translated: CSASDRAGNTIYF.

The chain links TRBV18 to TRBJ2-5; the match to TRBD2 covers 10 bases. Looked up from germline, CDR1 is KGHSH and CDR2 is LQKENI. The V gene end was trimmed by 3 bases and the J gene end by 4 bases; junction bases not matched to a gene: 5. This CDR3 has 15 amino acids. CDR3: CASSPEREGGETQYF. CDR3 nucleotide sequence: TGTGCCAGCTCACCCGAGCGGGAGGGAGGAGAGACCCAGTACTTC.

This clone was seen a few times. This specimen includes other DNA sequences encoding the same CDR3. This sequence joins TRBV29-1 and TRBJ1-2, with TRBD1 as a possible D gene (6 bases). V gave up 2 bases and J gave up 2 bases, with 9 bases separating them. This CDR3 is built from 13 residues. The germline V gene has CDR1 SQVTM and CDR2 ANQGSEA. CDR3 sequence: CSVEPQGNYGYTF. For the CDR3, the DNA is TGCAGCGTTGAACCCCAGGGGAACTATGGCTACACCTTC.

This chain links TRBV7-6 with TRBJ2-1, with D perhaps assigned TRBD1 or TRBD2 (5 bases each). The V and J ends lost 6 bases and 10 bases respectively, with 22 bases between them. Germline assignment: CDR1 SGHVS and CDR2 FNYEAQ. The CDR3 is 15 amino acids. The CDR3 DNA reads as TGTGCCAGCAGATCAGAACCGGGACGGGAACAGGAGCAGTTCTTC. Its translation is CASRSEPGREQEQFF.

V usage is TRBV5-4 and J usage is TRBJ1-3, with D perhaps TRBD1 (6 bases). V lost 2 bases, J lost 0 bases, and 12 bases lay in between. Germline V gene data show CDR1 as SGHNT and CDR2 as YYREEE (reference sequence). CDR3 length equals 16 residues. The CDR3 loop reads CASSFGGPSSGNTIYF. The DNA of the CDR3 is TGTGCCAGCAGCTTCGGGGGGCCGAGCTCTGGAAACACCATATATTTT.

Written as DNA, the CDR3 is TGTGCCAGCAGCATTACTAGCGGCGGCACAGATACGCAGTATTTT. This encodes CASSITSGGTDTQYF. The rearrangement links TRBV5-4 to TRBJ2-3; the match to TRBD2 covers 8 bases. Germline V gives CDR1 SGHNT, CDR2 YYREEE (reference sequence). There are 15 residues in the CDR3. Trimming took 4 bases from V and 1 from J; bases not matched to a gene: 5.